The present T cell receptor (beta chain) was sequenced within a study of blood T cell repertoires in COVID-19. Authors' methods: Amplification of reference gene primers was used by the study to estimate nucleated cell counts. TCRdb keeps only in-frame clones here, not all; method: immunoSEQ multiplex PCR. V and J calls and clone size follow that table, whereas D and trimming were derived from the DNA. Of under 200,000 clones listed, roughly 90% are singletons. The participants were between roughly 18 and 100 years old and came from 24 US areas. Grouping used clinical history reported by participants in a survey and questionnaire. The sequencing sample was made of PBMCs or T cells enriched from blood (not recorded which). This sequence was found in a woman between 45 and 65 years old who had recovered from COVID-19.

CDR3 nucleotides: TGTGCCACCAGCAGGATCCCACGGACAGTCGAGCAGTACTTC. Translating gives CATSRIPRTVEQYF. The V call is TRBV15, the J call TRBJ2-7; possible D gene TRBD1, 6 bases. V was clipped by 3 bases and J by 6 bases, with 15 bases between them. Germline V gene data show CDR1 as LNHNV and CDR2 as YYDKDF (reference sequence). The CDR3 totals 14 residues.